Listed below are T cell receptor beta chains from one sample, sequenced in a study of shared clonotypes between healthy human individuals. The protocol was immunoSEQ multiplex PCR, while the TCRdb copy is restricted to in-frame clones and leaves out a portion. The data show 400,000 to 550,000 clones, with 70% to 80% seen just once and around 12% held by the top ten. The sequenced material came from PBMCs. The receptors here all came from a woman in her thirties or forties in good health. Some clones in this sample may be carry-over from other donors' samples. CDR3s include the opening cysteine and the closing phenylalanine or tryptophan. A D gene is named only where the DNA matches it firmly. The listing skips clone size in some rows; elsewhere it reads once, few, many or a size class.

cdr3_nt: TGTGCCAGCAGCTTGCCTCGGACAGGGGCCAATCAGCCCCAGCATTTT
cdr3_aa: CASSLPRTGANQPQHF
v_call: TRBV5-8
j_call: TRBJ1-5
clone_size: .
d_call: TRBD1

cdr3_nt: TGTGCCAGCACTTGGGGGGACAGGGAGAACACTGAAGCTTTCTTT
cdr3_aa: CASTWGDRENTEAFF
v_call: TRBV7-9
j_call: TRBJ1-1
clone_size: .
d_call: TRBD1

cdr3_nt: TGCGCCAGCAGCCAAGCAGGGGCGCGAGAGCAGTTCTTC
cdr3_aa: CASSQAGAREQFF
v_call: TRBV4-1
j_call: TRBJ2-1
clone_size: .
d_call: .

cdr3_nt: TGTGCCAGTAGTACGGGCTCCGGCATCCAGCATTTT
cdr3_aa: CASSTGSGIQHF
v_call: TRBV19
j_call: TRBJ1-5
clone_size: .
d_call: .

cdr3_nt: TGTGCCAGCAGCGTAGGGGGAATGGAGAGGAATGAGCAGTTCTTC
cdr3_aa: CASSVGGMERNEQFF
v_call: TRBV9
j_call: TRBJ2-1
clone_size: .
d_call: .

cdr3_nt: TGTGCCAGCAGTACAGGGTACAATGAGCAGTTCTTC
cdr3_aa: CASSTGYNEQFF
v_call: TRBV6-6
j_call: TRBJ2-1
clone_size: .
d_call: .

cdr3_nt: TGTGCCAGCAGTTCAACAGGGAAAGAGACCCAGTACTTC
cdr3_aa: CASSSTGKETQYF
v_call: TRBV28
j_call: TRBJ2-5
clone_size: .
d_call: .

cdr3_nt: TGTGCCAGTAGACCCGGGACAGCGTATGGCTACACCTTC
cdr3_aa: CASRPGTAYGYTF
v_call: TRBV19
j_call: TRBJ1-2
clone_size: .
d_call: TRBD1

cdr3_nt: TGTGCCAGTACCGAAATAGGGGACAATACACCAGCTTTCTTT
cdr3_aa: CASTEIGDNTPAFF
v_call: TRBV19
j_call: TRBJ1-1
clone_size: .
d_call: .

cdr3_nt: TGTGCCACCAAAACTCTGTCAGGGATTTTAAGGAATGAGCAGTTCTTC
cdr3_aa: CATKTLSGILRNEQFF
v_call: TRBV27
j_call: TRBJ2-1
clone_size: .
d_call: .

cdr3_nt: TGTGCCAGCTCACCCGTAGACAGCGCGAACACCGGGGAGCTGTTTTTT
cdr3_aa: CASSPVDSANTGELFF
v_call: TRBV18
j_call: TRBJ2-2
clone_size: .
d_call: .

cdr3_nt: TGTGCCAGCAGCTTAGAGCAGGGAAGTGGAAAACTGTTTTTT
cdr3_aa: CASSLEQGSGKLFF
v_call: TRBV7-2
j_call: TRBJ1-4
clone_size: .
d_call: .

cdr3_nt: TGCGCCAGCAGCCAAGACACCTATGGCTACACCTTC
cdr3_aa: CASSQDTYGYTF
v_call: TRBV4-1
j_call: TRBJ1-2
clone_size: .
d_call: .

cdr3_nt: TGTGCCTGGAGTGTACAAGAGTGGTGGCAGTTCTTC
cdr3_aa: CAWSVQEWWQFF
v_call: TRBV30
j_call: TRBJ2-1
clone_size: .
d_call: .

cdr3_nt: TGTGCCAGCAGCTTACCTAGCGGGAAGTCCTACGAGCAGTACTTC
cdr3_aa: CASSLPSGKSYEQYF
v_call: TRBV7-9
j_call: TRBJ2-7
clone_size: .
d_call: TRBD2

cdr3_nt: TGTGCCAGCAACCAAGCGGGAGGGGATGAGCAGTTCTTC
cdr3_aa: CASNQAGGDEQFF
v_call: TRBV7-9
j_call: TRBJ2-1
clone_size: .
d_call: TRBD2

cdr3_nt: TGTGCCAGCAGCTCAAACCGACTAGCGGGTTCCTACAATGAGCAGTTCTTC
cdr3_aa: CASSSNRLAGSYNEQFF
v_call: TRBV7-3
j_call: TRBJ2-1
clone_size: once
d_call: TRBD2

cdr3_nt: TGCAGCGTTGTAGCTGGGGCGGCCGGGGAGCTGTTTTTT
cdr3_aa: CSVVAGAAGELFF
v_call: TRBV29-1
j_call: TRBJ2-2
clone_size: .
d_call: .

cdr3_nt: TGTGCCAGCAGCTTAGTGGTCAGGGAAGAGACCCAGTACTTC
cdr3_aa: CASSLVVREETQYF
v_call: TRBV7-2
j_call: TRBJ2-5
clone_size: .
d_call: .

cdr3_nt: TGTGCCAGCAGCTTAGGGTCCGCCGATAGCTCCTACAATGAGCAGTTCTTC
cdr3_aa: CASSLGSADSSYNEQFF
v_call: TRBV11-2
j_call: TRBJ2-1
clone_size: .
d_call: .

cdr3_nt: TGTGCCAGCGGCCGGAACTCTGGAAACACCATATATTTT
cdr3_aa: CASGRNSGNTIYF
v_call: TRBV2
j_call: TRBJ1-3
clone_size: .
d_call: .

cdr3_nt: TGTGCCAGCGGGGGACAGGCCACCGGGGAGCTGTTTTTT
cdr3_aa: CASGGQATGELFF
v_call: TRBV2
j_call: TRBJ2-2
clone_size: .
d_call: TRBD1

cdr3_nt: TGTGCCAGCAGGTCGGGGGTTTCAAATCAGCCCCAGCATTTT
cdr3_aa: CASRSGVSNQPQHF
v_call: TRBV27
j_call: TRBJ1-5
clone_size: .
d_call: .

cdr3_nt: TGTGCCAGCTCACCACAGTCGGAGAGCTCTGGAAACACCATATATTTT
cdr3_aa: CASSPQSESSGNTIYF
v_call: TRBV18
j_call: TRBJ1-3
clone_size: .
d_call: .

cdr3_nt: TGTGCCAGCAGCCCAAGCTACGAGCAGTACTTC
cdr3_aa: CASSPSYEQYF
v_call: TRBV7-8
j_call: TRBJ2-7
clone_size: .
d_call: .

cdr3_nt: TGTGCCAGCAAGAGGGGCCGCTCCTACAATGAGCAGTTCTTC
cdr3_aa: CASKRGRSYNEQFF
v_call: TRBV27
j_call: TRBJ2-1
clone_size: many
d_call: .

cdr3_nt: TGTGCCAGCAGCTTATCGGGCAGGAGCTCCTACGAGCAGTACTTC
cdr3_aa: CASSLSGRSSYEQYF
v_call: TRBV7-8
j_call: TRBJ2-7
clone_size: once
d_call: .

cdr3_nt: TGTGCCAGCAGCCCCATTAGGGACTCTGGAAACACCATATATTTT
cdr3_aa: CASSPIRDSGNTIYF
v_call: TRBV6-6
j_call: TRBJ1-3
clone_size: .
d_call: .

cdr3_nt: TGTGCCAGCTCACCACCGGGCCTTCGTGACCAGTACTTC
cdr3_aa: CASSPPGLRDQYF
v_call: TRBV18
j_call: TRBJ2-5
clone_size: .
d_call: .

cdr3_nt: TGTGCCAGCAGTTACTCGACGGGCGAGCAGTACTTC
cdr3_aa: CASSYSTGEQYF
v_call: TRBV6-5
j_call: TRBJ2-7
clone_size: .
d_call: .

cdr3_nt: TGTGCCAGCAGCTTAGCGGGGAGCTCCTACAATGAGCAGTTCTTC
cdr3_aa: CASSLAGSSYNEQFF
v_call: TRBV5-6
j_call: TRBJ2-1
clone_size: once
d_call: TRBD2

cdr3_nt: TGTGCCAGCAGCGTAGATGGGTCCTTAGCCTACGAGCAGTACTTC
cdr3_aa: CASSVDGSLAYEQYF
v_call: TRBV9
j_call: TRBJ2-7
clone_size: .
d_call: .

cdr3_nt: TGTGCCAGCAGTTCCCACAGTGGACATACCTTCTACGAGCAGTACTTC
cdr3_aa: CASSSHSGHTFYEQYF
v_call: TRBV28
j_call: TRBJ2-7
clone_size: .
d_call: .

cdr3_nt: TGTGCCACCAGCATTAGCGGGAGCGGGGCAGATACGCAGTATTTT
cdr3_aa: CATSISGSGADTQYF
v_call: TRBV15
j_call: TRBJ2-3
clone_size: .
d_call: TRBD2

cdr3_nt: TGCGCCAGCAGATTACATGGCGTCGGGGAGCTGTTTTTT
cdr3_aa: CASRLHGVGELFF
v_call: TRBV5-1
j_call: TRBJ2-2
clone_size: .
d_call: .

cdr3_nt: TGCAGCGGGGAGGGGCAGTTCTTC
cdr3_aa: CSGEGQFF
v_call: TRBV29-1
j_call: TRBJ2-1
clone_size: .
d_call: TRBD2

cdr3_nt: TGCGCCAGCAGCCAAGAGGACGTAGGCAACTACAATGAGCAGTTCTTC
cdr3_aa: CASSQEDVGNYNEQFF
v_call: TRBV4-1
j_call: TRBJ2-1
clone_size: .
d_call: .

cdr3_nt: TGTGCCAGCAGTTTATGGGGACAGTCCCAAGAGACCCAGTACTTC
cdr3_aa: CASSLWGQSQETQYF
v_call: TRBV27
j_call: TRBJ2-5
clone_size: .
d_call: TRBD1

cdr3_nt: TGTGCCAGCAGTTTACGACAGGTTAACTATGGCTACACCTTC
cdr3_aa: CASSLRQVNYGYTF
v_call: TRBV28
j_call: TRBJ1-2
clone_size: .
d_call: .

cdr3_nt: TGTGCCAGCAGCTTGACCCCGGCTCAGGGAAACACCGGGGAGCTGTTTTTT
cdr3_aa: CASSLTPAQGNTGELFF
v_call: TRBV5-5
j_call: TRBJ2-2
clone_size: .
d_call: .

cdr3_nt: TGTGCCAGCAGTTCCCCCGTCTTGGACAGGGTTTACAATGAGCAGTTCTTC
cdr3_aa: CASSSPVLDRVYNEQFF
v_call: TRBV28
j_call: TRBJ2-1
clone_size: .
d_call: TRBD1

cdr3_nt: TGTGCCAGCAGGTTACAGGGGGCGATCCGAGAGACCCAGTACTTC
cdr3_aa: CASRLQGAIRETQYF
v_call: TRBV5-4
j_call: TRBJ2-5
clone_size: once
d_call: TRBD1

cdr3_nt: TGTGCCAGCAGCCCGAATAGCGGGAGTTTCGATGAGCAGTTCTTC
cdr3_aa: CASSPNSGSFDEQFF
v_call: TRBV11-2
j_call: TRBJ2-1
clone_size: many
d_call: TRBD2

cdr3_nt: TGTGCCACCGGGAGTGGTACGGGGCCGATGAACACTGAAGCTTTCTTT
cdr3_aa: CATGSGTGPMNTEAFF
v_call: TRBV27
j_call: TRBJ1-1
clone_size: .
d_call: .

cdr3_nt: TGTGCCAGCAGTCGCCGACAGCAAGAGACCCAGTACTTC
cdr3_aa: CASSRRQQETQYF
v_call: TRBV7-3
j_call: TRBJ2-5
clone_size: .
d_call: .

cdr3_nt: TGCAGCGGAACTACAGGGAGCTCCTACGAGCAGTACTTC
cdr3_aa: CSGTTGSSYEQYF
v_call: TRBV29-1
j_call: TRBJ2-7
clone_size: .
d_call: .

cdr3_nt: TGTGCCAGCAGCTCCCACACCGGGGAGCTGTTTTTT
cdr3_aa: CASSSHTGELFF
v_call: TRBV9
j_call: TRBJ2-2
clone_size: many
d_call: .

cdr3_nt: TGTGCCAGCAGCTTCTACCAGGAGGGTACAAACACTGAAGCTTTCTTT
cdr3_aa: CASSFYQEGTNTEAFF
v_call: TRBV7-9
j_call: TRBJ1-1
clone_size: .
d_call: .

cdr3_nt: TGTGCCTGGAGTATTGGGGCAGGGGTAACCTATGGCTACACCTTC
cdr3_aa: CAWSIGAGVTYGYTF
v_call: TRBV30
j_call: TRBJ1-2
clone_size: once
d_call: .

cdr3_nt: TGTGCCAGTAGTATCTCAGGTTGGCAGCCCCAGCATTTT
cdr3_aa: CASSISGWQPQHF
v_call: TRBV19
j_call: TRBJ1-5
clone_size: .
d_call: .

cdr3_nt: TGTGCCAGCAGCCGGTACAGGGTCCGCTCCTACGAGCAGTACTTT
cdr3_aa: CASSRYRVRSYEQYF
v_call: TRBV5-8
j_call: TRBJ2-7
clone_size: .
d_call: .

cdr3_nt: TGTGCCAGCAGCTTAGGATACCAGGGCGGGGAAAAACTGTTTTTT
cdr3_aa: CASSLGYQGGEKLFF
v_call: TRBV7-9
j_call: TRBJ1-4
clone_size: .
d_call: .

cdr3_nt: TGTGCCACCAGCCAAGAGGTTGCAGGCCAGCAGTACTTC
cdr3_aa: CATSQEVAGQQYF
v_call: TRBV15
j_call: TRBJ2-7
clone_size: .
d_call: .